The 28 T cell receptor beta chains below all came from one sample that was sequenced in a study of shared clonotypes between healthy human individuals. Assay used: immunoSEQ multiplex PCR; TCRdb lists only in-frame clones, some missing. The data contain around 2,000,000 clones, about 95% of them seen just once; the ten biggest clones take up roughly 0.13%. Sequencing input: naive CD4+ T cells sorted from blood. Subset in this sample: CD45RA+ positively selected. These receptors came from a man aged 18 to 35 in good health.

The rearrangement joins TRBV28 to TRBJ2-2; 8 bases match TRBD1. Germline V CDR1 and CDR2: MDHEN, SYDVKM. The length of the CDR3 is 16 residues. The ends lost 2 bases at V and 1 base at J; junction bases unmatched: 3. CDR3: CASSLLGTGNTGELFF. The CDR3 region has the DNA TGTGCCAGCAGTTTACTCGGGACAGGGAACACCGGGGAGCTGTTTTTT.

The chain links TRBV5-1 to TRBJ2-7, with 12 bases matching TRBD2. This CDR3 has 16 residues. Unmatched junction bases numbered 14, after V lost 7 bases and J lost 6 bases. Germline V CDR1 and CDR2: SGHRS, YFSETQ. The CDR3 nucleotides are TGCGCCAGCTGGGGAGGCGGACTAGCGGGACCACGCGAGCAGTACTTC. Translated, it gives CASWGGGLAGPREQYF. The full variable domain, in which reference TRBV5-1 and TRBJ2-7 provide the parts outside the CDR3, is KAGVTQTPRYLIKTRGQQVTLSCSPISGHRSVSWYQQTPGQGLQFLFEYFSETQRNKGNFPGRFSGRQFSNSRSEMNVSTLELGDSALYLCASWGGGLAGPREQYFGPGTRLTVT.

The chain links TRBV2 to TRBJ2-2; 9 nucleotides agree with TRBD1. The germline V gene has CDR1 SNHLY and CDR2 FYNNEI. This CDR3 comprises 16 residues. Losses at the gene ends were 6 bases for V and 3 bases for J; bases not matched to a gene: 8. Here the CDR3 reads CASSARDRADTGELFF. Written as DNA, the CDR3 is TGTGCCAGCAGCGCCCGGGACAGGGCGGACACCGGGGAGCTGTTTTTT.

A remark on this clone: Other DNA sequences in this sample translate to the same CDR3. The V gene is TRBV5-1, the J gene TRBJ2-7, with D maybe TRBD2 (5 bases). Trimming removed 3 bases at V and 4 bases at J, with 11 bases between. Per germline, CDR1 SGHRS and CDR2 YFSETQ. The CDR3 spans 13 residues. The CDR3 protein is CASSSAGGYEQYF. The DNA of the CDR3 is TGCGCCAGCAGCTCCGCGGGCGGATACGAGCAGTACTTC.

This clone showed up just once. The rearrangement joins TRBV7-8 to TRBJ1-6; D possibly corresponds to TRBD1 (5 bases). This CDR3 is 14 amino acids long. V lost 4 bases to trimming and J lost 5 bases, with 9 bases between them. CDR1 SGHVS and CDR2 FQNEAQ come from the germline V gene. The CDR3 spells CASSSQGNNSPLHF. The CDR3 DNA reads as TGTGCCAGCAGCTCGCAGGGAAATAATTCACCCCTCCACTTT.

This rearrangement joins TRBV4-2 to TRBJ2-5; TRBD2 aligns across 12 bases. Germline values: CDR1 LGHNA, CDR2 YNFKEQ. The J segment lost 1 base and the V segment lost 3 bases, leaving 3 bases of the junction unmatched. The CDR3 loop spans 16 amino acids. CDR3 sequence: CASSHLTSGGQETQYF. CDR3 DNA: TGTGCCAGCAGCCATTTGACTAGCGGGGGCCAAGAGACCCAGTACTTC.

The CDR3 bases are TGTGCCAGCAGCACCGGACCAGGGGCAGATACGCAGTATTTT. Translated, it gives CASSTGPGADTQYF. The chain links TRBV9 to TRBJ2-3; D might be TRBD1 (6 bases). CDR3 length: 14 residues. The ends were cut back, 4 bases at V and 4 bases at J, with 13 bases in the middle. Germline loops: CDR1 SGDLS, CDR2 YYNGEE.

The chain carries TRBV30 and TRBJ1-6; 11 nucleotides agree with TRBD1. V lost 5 bases and J lost 1; bases outside the gene matches: 7. The CDR3 has 17 residues. Germline assignment: CDR1 GTSNPN and CDR2 SVGIG (reference sequence). CDR3 in amino acids: CAWGTGTGGSYNSPLHF. The CDR3 coding sequence is TGTGCCTGGGGGACCGGGACAGGGGGGTCCTATAATTCACCCCTCCACTTT.

V and J are TRBV5-1 and TRBJ2-2; D is perhaps TRBD1 or TRBD2 (5 bases each). The CDR3 has 15 residues. Trimming cost V 4 bases and J 4 bases, with 14 bases left between them. Per germline, CDR1 SGHRS and CDR2 YFSETQ. The CDR3 nucleotides read TGCGCCAGCAGCCCTGGGACCACGGGCACCGGGGAGCTGTTTTTT. It specifies CASSPGTTGTGELFF.

This chain links TRBV5-1 with TRBJ2-7, with TRBD2 as a possible D gene (5 bases). Trimming pared 3 bases from V and 12 bases from J, leaving 13 bases between. Per the germline V gene, CDR1 is SGHRS and CDR2 is YFSETQ. This CDR3 is built from 11 residues. The CDR3 spells CASSSERVRYF. CDR3 sequence (DNA): TGCGCCAGCAGCTCCGAGAGGGTACGGTACTTC.

The chain couples TRBV2 to TRBJ1-4, with D possibly being TRBD1 (5 bases). The V end was cut by 8 bases, the J end by 10 bases, with 17 bases between. Germline CDR1 SNHLY, CDR2 FYNNEI. This CDR3 spans 13 amino acids. The CDR3 DNA follows: TGTGCCAGCTCGGTTGCGGGACGCAGAAAACTGTTTTTT. Protein product: CASSVAGRRKLFF.

This chain's CDR3 is CASSVAQGTNEKLFF. CDR3 DNA sequence: TGTGCCAGCAGCGTTGCTCAGGGGACTAATGAAAAACTGTTTTTT. The chain carries TRBV9 and TRBJ1-4, with a weak D call TRBD1 (6 bases). V was clipped by 2 bases and J by 2 bases, with 10 bases between them. The germline gives CDR1 SGDLS, CDR2 YYNGEE. CDR3 length: 15 residues.

CDR3 in amino acids: CATAPGGGNTEAFF. The CDR3 DNA reads as TGTGCCACGGCGCCCGGCGGCGGGAACACTGAAGCTTTCTTT. This sequence joins TRBV10-3 and TRBJ1-1; D uncertain. This CDR3 contains 14 residues. Germline CDR1 is ENHRY and CDR2 is SYGVKD. The V end was cut by 10 bases, the J end by 1 base, with 16 bases between.

The gene calls are TRBV7-2 and TRBJ2-4, with 8 bases identical to TRBD1. This CDR3 is built from 14 residues. Germline trimming cut 5 bases from V and 6 bases from J; bases unmatched to any gene: 6. In germline, CDR1 is SGHTA, CDR2 FQGNSA. The DNA for the CDR3 is TGTGCCAGCAGCATCAGGGGGCCGGGAAACATTCAGTACTTC. The encoded protein is CASSIRGPGNIQYF.

The rearrangement links TRBV10-3 to TRBJ2-7, with unresolved D. The V end lost 0 bases, the J end lost 6 bases, and 15 bases lay between the germline ends. CDR1 is ENHRY and CDR2 is SYGVKD in the germline V gene. CDR3 size: 15 residues. The CDR3 sequence is CAISESQNPSGEQYF. The CDR3 region has the DNA TGTGCCATCAGTGAGTCGCAGAACCCTTCGGGCGAGCAGTACTTC.

The chain carries TRBV5-4 and TRBJ2-1; 7 bases agree with TRBD2. CDR3 length: 15 amino acids. Germline V gene data show CDR1 as SGHNT and CDR2 as YYREEE (reference sequence). V was clipped by 7 bases and J by 3 bases; unmatched bases: 10. Written as DNA, the CDR3 is TGTGCCAGCGGGGAGGGAGGAACACTCTACAATGAGCAGTTCTTC. This encodes CASGEGGTLYNEQFF. Drawing the rest from reference TRBV5-4 and TRBJ2-1, the complete variable domain is ETGVTQSPTHLIKTRGQQVTLRCSSQSGHNTVSWYQQALGQGPQFIFQYYREEENGRGNFPPRFSGLQFPNYSSELNVNALELDDSALYLCASGEGGTLYNEQFFGPGTRLTVL.

This clone occurred a few times. V usage is TRBV2 and J usage is TRBJ1-2, with D tentatively TRBD1 (5 bases). The CDR3 runs to 14 residues. CDR1 and CDR2 (germline): SNHLY, FYNNEI. The ends were cut back, 6 bases at V and 2 bases at J, with 13 bases in the middle. The CDR3 DNA sequence: TGTGCCAGCAGCTGGGGGACGGAGAACTATGGCTACACCTTC. Encoded protein: CASSWGTENYGYTF.

This chain links TRBV10-2 with TRBJ1-1; D uncertain. The germline gives CDR1 WSHSY, CDR2 SAAADI. Trimming took 4 bases from V and 0 from J, leaving 9 bases between them. The CDR3 is 14 amino acids. CDR3 loop: CASSGLFLNTEAFF. Here the CDR3 DNA reads TGCGCCAGCAGTGGACTATTTTTGAACACTGAAGCTTTCTTT.

This clone was seen only once. The CDR3 bases are TGCAGCGTGGGGTCCTGGGTTGAGGGCACTGAAGCTTTCTTT. It encodes CSVGSWVEGTEAFF. The V and J genes are TRBV29-1 and TRBJ1-1; D ambiguous. Germline V lookup: CDR1 SQVTM, CDR2 ANQGSEA. V dropped 6 bases and J dropped 4 bases, with 18 bases sitting between them. CDR3 length: 14 amino acids.

The gene calls are TRBV6-5 and TRBJ2-4; possibly TRBD2 for D (6 bases). The CDR3 loop spans 13 amino acids. Per germline, CDR1 MNHEY and CDR2 SVGAGI. Trimming removed 7 bases at V and 3 bases at J, with 10 bases between. For the CDR3, the DNA is TGTGCCAGCACCGGGAGTGACAAAAACATTCAGTACTTC. It is translated as CASTGSDKNIQYF.

The rearrangement links TRBV6-5 to TRBJ1-2, with 12 nucleotides matching TRBD1. The V gene end was trimmed by 4 bases and the J gene end by 6 bases; junction bases not matched to a gene: 6. CDR3 size: 15 residues. Germline V CDR1 and CDR2: MNHEY, SVGAGI. The CDR3 is CASSSPGQGADGYTF. CDR3 nucleotides: TGTGCCAGCAGTTCTCCGGGACAGGGGGCAGATGGCTACACCTTC.

This chain links TRBV18 with TRBJ1-1; TRBD1 is a possible D gene (5 bases). Germline CDR1 and CDR2: KGHSH and LQKENI. The CDR3 loop spans 15 amino acids. Trimming shortened V by 1 base and J by 0 bases, and 9 bases separated the two germline ends. This CDR3 reads CASSPLGAMNTEAFF. The CDR3 region has the DNA TGTGCCAGCTCACCACTCGGGGCTATGAACACTGAAGCTTTCTTT.

This rearrangement joins TRBV18 to TRBJ2-7; D is ambiguous. CDR1 and CDR2 from the germline V gene are KGHSH and LQKENI. This CDR3 spans 15 amino acids. V was pared by 0 bases and J by 2 bases, with 11 bases between. CDR3 protein: CASSPPVRSAYEQYF. The CDR3 bases are TGTGCCAGCTCACCACCGGTACGGTCCGCCTACGAGCAGTACTTC.

CDR3 residues: CASSPLGQGFGDTQYF. The CDR3, as DNA: TGTGCCAGCTCACCACTGGGACAGGGGTTTGGAGATACGCAGTATTTT. The chain carries TRBV18 and TRBJ2-3, with TRBD1 identical over 10 bases. The CDR3 has 16 residues. Germline CDR1 and CDR2: KGHSH and LQKENI. The V segment lost 1 base and the J segment 5 bases; nucleotides outside the gene matches: 6.

The V and J genes are TRBV10-3 and TRBJ2-1; D perhaps matches TRBD2 (6 bases). CDR3 size: 14 residues. Germline V gene sequence: CDR1 ENHRY, CDR2 SYGVKD. V lost 3 bases, J lost 6 bases, and 12 bases lay in between. CDR3 DNA: TGTGCCATCAGTGACCCGCTGGGGGGCAATGAGCAGTTCTTC. It translates to CAISDPLGGNEQFF.

This rearrangement joins TRBV11-2 to TRBJ1-5; D is perhaps TRBD1 (5 bases). The CDR3 loop spans 15 amino acids. Germline CDR1 SGHAT, CDR2 FQNNGV. V gave up 5 bases and J gave up 1 base, with 12 bases separating them. CDR3 loop: CASSPQGVSNQPQHF. For the CDR3, the DNA is TGTGCCAGCAGCCCTCAGGGAGTGAGCAATCAGCCCCAGCATTTT.

V and J are TRBV9 and TRBJ2-5, with a tentative D call TRBD2 (6 bases). Trimming removed 4 bases at V and 5 bases at J, with 12 bases between. CDR3 length: 13 amino acids. CDR1 is SGDLS, CDR2 YYNGEE, per germline. This CDR3 is CASSPGLEETQYF. Here the CDR3 DNA reads TGTGCCAGCAGCCCGGGACTGGAGGAGACCCAGTACTTC.

V is TRBV6-5 and J is TRBJ2-2; TRBD2 is a possible D gene (6 bases). Germline CDR1 MNHEY, CDR2 SVGAGI. The ends were cut back, 7 bases at V and 1 base at J, with 13 bases in the middle. The CDR3 is 15 residues long. DNA of the CDR3: TGTGCCAGCACCCCACGGGGGATGAACACCGGGGAGCTGTTTTTT. It yields the protein CASTPRGMNTGELFF.